Below are 26 T cell receptor beta chains sequenced from a single sample in a study of blood T cell repertoires in COVID-19. The table came from immunoSEQ multiplex PCR; TCRdb's copy has only in-frame clones and leaves some out. The sample has 90,000 to 100,000 clones, about nine tenths seen once. The sequencing input was peripheral blood. The receptors stem from a middle-aged man with acute or convalescent COVID-19.

The V call is TRBV24-1, the J call TRBJ2-5; 7 bases are a match to TRBD2. Germline V lookup: CDR1 KGHDR, CDR2 SFDVKD. After removal of 0 bases from V and 5 bases from J, the junction contained 8 bases not matched to a gene. This CDR3 contains 16 residues. This chain's CDR3 is CATSDLVGGPRETQYF. The CDR3 DNA reads TGTGCCACCAGTGATTTGGTGGGAGGGCCTAGGGAGACCCAGTACTTC.

The chain links TRBV30 to TRBJ2-1; 13 nucleotides line up with TRBD2. Germline V gene data show CDR1 as GTSNPN and CDR2 as SVGIG (reference sequence). V dropped 4 bases and J dropped 3; count of bases not matched to a gene: 6. The CDR3 contains 16 residues. DNA for the CDR3: TGTGCCTGGACAATGGGACTAGCGGGGAACTACAATGAGCAGTTCTTC. It encodes CAWTMGLAGNYNEQFF. Based on the CDR3 plus reference TRBV30 and TRBJ2-1, the full variable domain is SQTIHQWPATLVQPVGSPLSLECTVEGTSNPNLYWYRQAAGRGLQLLFYSVGIGQISSEVPQNLSASRPQDRQFILSSKKLLLSDSGFYLCAWTMGLAGNYNEQFFGPGTRLTVL.

The CDR3 DNA follows: TGTGCCAGCAGCATCGGACAGGGGCCACGAGATACGCAGTATTTT. Residues: CASSIGQGPRDTQYF. The chain recombines TRBV7-9 with TRBJ2-3; 9 bases map to TRBD1. Per germline, CDR1 SEHNR and CDR2 FQNEAQ (reference sequence). J gave up 5 bases and V 5 bases, and 8 bases lay outside the gene matches. The CDR3 has 15 residues. Full variable domain (outside the CDR3, taken from reference TRBV7-9 and TRBJ2-3): DTGVSQNPRHKITKRGQNVTFRCDPISEHNRLYWYRQTLGQGPEFLTYFQNEAQLEKSRLLSDRFSAERPKGSFSTLEIQRTEQGDSAMYLCASSIGQGPRDTQYFGPGTRLTVL.

This clone showed up just a few times. The CDR3: CASSAQGAPGFGELFF. DNA of the CDR3: TGTGCCAGCAGCGCCCAGGGGGCCCCCGGTTTCGGGGAGCTGTTTTTT. V usage is TRBV9 and J usage is TRBJ2-2; 8 bases fit TRBD1. CDR1 is SGDLS, CDR2 YYNGEE, per germline. There are 16 residues in the CDR3. Losses at the gene ends were 3 bases for V and 7 bases for J; bases not matched to a gene: 11.

The chain couples TRBV14 to TRBJ1-1, with TRBD1 identical over 7 bases. The CDR3 totals 17 residues. The germline CDR1 and CDR2 sequences are SGHDN and FVKESK. V trimming: 0 bases; J trimming: 0 bases; junction bases outside the gene matches: 7. Here the CDR3 reads CASSQDWGTVMNTEAFF. CDR3 DNA: TGTGCCAGCAGCCAAGATTGGGGGACAGTTATGAACACTGAAGCTTTCTTT.

The V and J genes are TRBV6-2 or TRBV6-3 and TRBJ2-7; a weak D match, TRBD2 (5 bases). The CDR3 is 16 residues long. Trimming took 0 bases from V and 0 from J, leaving 12 bases between them. Germline CDR1 and CDR2: MNHEY and SVGEGT. CDR3 coding DNA: TGTGCCAGCAGTTACTCCCTTAGCGACTACTCCTACGAGCAGTACTTC. This codes for CASSYSLSDYSYEQYF.

This chain joins TRBV21-1 and TRBJ1-1. TRBV21-1 is a pseudogene. The CDR3 consists of 16 residues. CDR3 in DNA: TGTGCCAGCAGCAAACCCATAGACTTTGACAACACTGAAGCTTTCTTT. Translating it yields CASSKPIDFDNTEAFF.

The chain joins TRBV5-1 to TRBJ2-5; a weak D match, TRBD1 (5 bases). Germline assignment: CDR1 SGHRS and CDR2 YFSETQ. V gave up 0 bases and J gave up 2 bases, with 11 bases separating them. The CDR3 extends over 15 amino acids. The CDR3 DNA is TGCGCCAGCAGCTTGGCCGCGACAGAGCAAGAGACCCAGTACTTC. Its translation is CASSLAATEQETQYF. The whole variable domain, remainder taken from reference TRBV5-1 and TRBJ2-5, is KAGVTQTPRYLIKTRGQQVTLSCSPISGHRSVSWYQQTPGQGLQFLFEYFSETQRNKGNFPGRFSGRQFSNSRSEMNVSTLELGDSALYLCASSLAATEQETQYFGPGTRLLVL.

V and J are TRBV20-1 and TRBJ1-1; no clear D. The CDR3 is 10 residues long. The germline V gene has CDR1 DFQATT and CDR2 SNEGSKA (reference sequence). Trimming cost V 3 bases and J 5 bases, with 4 bases left between them. The CDR3: CSASGTEAFF. CDR3 bases: TGCAGTGCTAGCGGGACTGAAGCTTTCTTT.

V and J are TRBV2 and TRBJ2-7, with D perhaps matching TRBD2 (5 bases). The CDR3 totals 13 residues. Between the trimmed V and J ends, which lost 8 bases and 2 bases, there was a span of 13 bases. In germline, CDR1 is SNHLY, CDR2 FYNNEI. The CDR3 region is CASDLAGTYEQYF. The CDR3 nucleotides are TGTGCCAGCGACCTCGCCGGGACCTACGAGCAGTACTTC.

The chain uses TRBV27 and TRBJ1-3; D remains unclear. There are 16 residues in the CDR3. Between the trimmed V and J ends, which lost 7 bases and 1 base, there was a span of 17 bases. Germline assignment: CDR1 MNHEY and CDR2 SMNVEV (reference sequence). The CDR3 sequence: CASNLPGGVSGNTIYF. The CDR3 DNA follows: TGTGCCAGCAACCTCCCCGGCGGGGTATCTGGAAACACCATATATTTT.

V is TRBV18 and J is TRBJ1-5, with unresolved D. This CDR3 comprises 15 residues. V was trimmed by 3 bases and J by 7 bases, leaving 16 bases between them. In germline, CDR1 is KGHSH, CDR2 LQKENI. The CDR3 reads CASSPGGPAEQPQHF. The CDR3 bases are TGTGCCAGCTCACCGGGAGGTCCAGCGGAACAGCCCCAGCATTTT.

The rearrangement uses TRBV3-1 (or the pseudogene TRBV3-2) and TRBJ1-6, with D hard to call. V was trimmed by 3 bases and J by 7 bases, leaving 10 bases between them. The CDR3 sequence is 14 residues long. CDR1 LGHDT and CDR2 YNNKEL come from the germline V gene (reference sequence). This CDR3 is CASSQVRRNSPLHF. In DNA form, the CDR3 reads TGTGCCAGCAGCCAGGTCAGGAGGAATTCACCCCTCCACTTT.

The J gene is TRBJ2-7, the V gene TRBV7-9, with TRBD2 as a possible D gene (6 bases). The germline gives CDR1 SEHNR, CDR2 FQNEAQ (reference sequence). The ends were cut back, 4 bases at V and 3 bases at J, with 10 bases in the middle. The CDR3 consists of 13 residues. The CDR3: CASSWGLGYEQYF. CDR3 nucleotides: TGTGCCAGCAGCTGGGGACTGGGCTACGAGCAGTACTTC.

This chain's CDR3 is CASWASGRTDTQYF. CDR3 in DNA: TGTGCCAGCTGGGCTAGCGGGAGGACAGATACGCAGTATTTT. This chain joins TRBV18 and TRBJ2-3; TRBD2 agrees at 11 bases. The CDR3 is 14 amino acids. Per the germline V gene, CDR1 is KGHSH and CDR2 is LQKENI. Losses at the gene ends were 7 bases for V and 3 bases for J; bases not matched to a gene: 3.

This clone has a handful of counts. The chain employs TRBV5-1 and TRBJ2-1, with TRBD1 matching 10 bases. CDR3 length equals 14 residues. V lost 4 bases and J lost 11; bases outside the gene matches: 9. Germline values: CDR1 SGHRS, CDR2 YFSETQ. The CDR3 sequence is CASSQDGQGGKQFF. CDR3 nucleotide sequence: TGCGCCAGCAGCCAGGACGGACAGGGGGGAAAGCAGTTCTTC.

The chain joins TRBV7-6 to TRBJ2-5; TRBD1 matches 7 bases. The CDR3 has 15 amino acids. V lost 5 bases, J lost 5 bases, and 11 bases stayed unmatched. Germline V gene sequence: CDR1 SGHVS, CDR2 FNYEAQ. The CDR3 sequence: CASSPWDSWGETQYF. The DNA for the CDR3 is TGTGCCAGCAGCCCGTGGGACAGCTGGGGGGAGACCCAGTACTTC.

This chain links TRBV5-1 with TRBJ2-7, with 11 bases lining up with TRBD2. The CDR3 is 19 amino acids. The junction had 17 bases not matched to a gene; V was cut back by 4 bases and J by 2 bases. Germline assignment: CDR1 SGHRS and CDR2 YFSETQ. Here the CDR3 DNA reads TGCGCCAGCAGCCCCGGTGGGGGATACGGGACTAGCGGTACCTACGAGCAGTACTTC. This sequence encodes CASSPGGGYGTSGTYEQYF.

This sequence joins TRBV4-2 and TRBJ2-3; D possibly corresponds to TRBD2 (5 bases). Trimming left V 1 base short and J 6 bases short, with 17 bases between. The CDR3 sequence is 16 residues long. Germline CDR1 is LGHNA and CDR2 is YNFKEQ. In nucleotides, the CDR3 is TGTGCCAGCAGCCAAGGACCGGGAACCCCGGCCGATACGCAGTATTTT. Encoded protein: CASSQGPGTPADTQYF.

This chain's CDR3 is CASSPGLALQETQYF. DNA of the CDR3: TGTGCCAGCAGCCCTGGACTAGCGCTTCAAGAGACCCAGTACTTC. The genes are TRBV11-2 and TRBJ2-5, with TRBD2 matching over 9 bases. The CDR3 consists of 15 residues. J lost 2 bases, V lost 5 bases, and 6 bases had no gene match. CDR1 SGHAT and CDR2 FQNNGV come from the germline V gene.

This clone has only one observation. The chain's CDR3 is CSANVYYEQYF. In nucleotides, the CDR3 is TGCAGTGCTAATGTATACTACGAGCAGTACTTC. The V gene is TRBV20-1, the J gene TRBJ2-7; the D is unclear. Germline lookup yields CDR1 DFQATT and CDR2 SNEGSKA (reference sequence). Trimming removed 4 bases at V and 3 bases at J, with 7 bases between. The CDR3 contains 11 residues.

The V call is TRBV30, the J call TRBJ1-2; 9 bases align to TRBD1. Germline lookup yields CDR1 GTSNPN and CDR2 SVGIG (reference sequence). V lost 4 bases to trimming and J lost 4 bases; unmatched junction nucleotides: 13. The CDR3 length is 16 residues. The CDR3 nucleotides read TGTGCCTGGAATCGGGACAGGGAGTTCGGGCTCTATGGCTACACCTTC. Its translation is CAWNRDREFGLYGYTF.

The chain has TRBV27 and TRBJ2-7; 10 nucleotides match TRBD1. The germline V gene has CDR1 MNHEY and CDR2 SMNVEV (reference sequence). V was clipped by 5 bases and J by 4 bases; unmatched bases: 5. The CDR3 runs to 14 residues. The CDR3 nucleotides read TGTGCCAGCAGTGCGCTGGGACAGGGGTACGAGCAGTACTTC. Protein product: CASSALGQGYEQYF.

The chain employs TRBV7-6 and TRBJ2-2; D gene uncertain. V lost 4 bases and J 3 bases, leaving 15 bases between the germline ends. The CDR3 covers 16 residues. Germline V gene data show CDR1 as SGHVS and CDR2 as FNYEAQ. The CDR3: CASSSYSYSHTGELFF. DNA for the CDR3: TGTGCCAGCAGCTCCTATTCTTATTCACACACCGGGGAGCTGTTTTTT.

This rearrangement joins TRBV4-2 to TRBJ2-7; D perhaps matches TRBD2 (5 bases). CDR3 length equals 16 residues. Per germline, CDR1 LGHNA and CDR2 YNFKEQ. Trimming took off 2 bases at V and 4 bases at J, with 18 bases between the two ends. CDR3 bases: TGTGCCAGCAGCCAAATCTCGCGTGGAGGTGTGTACGAGCAGTACTTC. Translation gives CASSQISRGGVYEQYF.

The chain combines TRBV28 with TRBJ1-2, with D tentatively TRBD1 (5 bases). From germline, CDR1 is MDHEN and CDR2 SYDVKM. Deletions cut 2 bases from V and 0 bases from J, with 10 bases between. The CDR3 has 15 residues. The CDR3 loop is CASSLGGEPNYGYTF. The CDR3, as DNA: TGTGCCAGCAGTTTAGGGGGGGAGCCTAACTATGGCTACACCTTC.